The rows below give T cell receptor beta chains drawn from one sample of a study of patients and donors after allogeneic stem cell transplantation. TCRdb itself ran the RT-PCR reads through MiXCR, one entry per CDR3 protein. The table shows 800,000 to 1,000,000 distinct CDR3 sequences, with around 17% occurring only once. Sequencing used blood, either unsorted or a sorted T cell fraction (not recorded which). The source of these receptors is a human donor who was either an allogeneic HSCT recipient or a stem cell or donor lymphocyte infusion donor (not recorded which). It is not recorded whose cells these are; they may come from a transplant donor. The CDR3 runs from the conserved cysteine through the conserved F or W. Fields, in order: clone size, V gene, CDR3 protein. Size values are once, few and many counts, or a class for expanded clones, and some rows have none.

NA TRBV6-1 CASRGLAGGREQYF
few TRBV27 CASSPLAGGYSTDTQYF
many TRBV12-3/TRBV12-4 CASSFWRFVEQFF
few TRBV29-1 CSVVGGSDETQYF
NA TRBV12-3/TRBV12-4 CASTEGRVSEKLFF
few TRBV27 CASSETGGAYYGYTF
few TRBV7-6 CASSLPDGDAYNEQFF
few TRBV7-9 CASRPSRDRGSYEQYF
NA TRBV11-1 CASSFPYRGRGNEQFF
NA TRBV21-1 CASTPFGGQTNTEAFF
many TRBV12-3/TRBV12-4 CASSLRAGSGYGYTF
few TRBV24-1 CATSDRQGSYNEQFF
NA TRBV27 CASTKDRAHGETQYF
NA TRBV20-1 CSAGDTSLYGYTF
few TRBV27 CASRGAGSHEQYF